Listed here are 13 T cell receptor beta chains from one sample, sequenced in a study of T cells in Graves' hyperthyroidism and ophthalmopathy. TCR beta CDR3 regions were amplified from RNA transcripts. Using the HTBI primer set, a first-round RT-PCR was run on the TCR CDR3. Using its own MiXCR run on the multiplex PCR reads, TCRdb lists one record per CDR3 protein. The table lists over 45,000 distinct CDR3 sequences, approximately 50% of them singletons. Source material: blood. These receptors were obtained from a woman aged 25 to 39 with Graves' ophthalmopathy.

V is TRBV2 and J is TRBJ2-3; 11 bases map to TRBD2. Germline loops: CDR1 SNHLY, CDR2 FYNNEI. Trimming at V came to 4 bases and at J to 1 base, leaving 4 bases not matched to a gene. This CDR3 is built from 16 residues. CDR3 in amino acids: CASSGALAGGTDTQYF. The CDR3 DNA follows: TGTGCCAGCAGTGGAGCACTAGCGGGGGGCACAGATACGCAGTATTTT.

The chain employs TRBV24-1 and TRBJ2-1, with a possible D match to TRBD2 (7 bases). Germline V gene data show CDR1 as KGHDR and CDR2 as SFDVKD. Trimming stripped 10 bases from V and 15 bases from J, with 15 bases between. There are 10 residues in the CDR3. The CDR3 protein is CATERGGGFF. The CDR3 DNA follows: TGTGCCACGGAGAGGGGGGGTGGGTTCTTC.

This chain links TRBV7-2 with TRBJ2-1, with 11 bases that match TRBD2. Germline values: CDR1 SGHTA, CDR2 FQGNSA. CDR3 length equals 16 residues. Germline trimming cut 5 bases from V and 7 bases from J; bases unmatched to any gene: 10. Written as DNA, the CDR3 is TGTGCCAGCAGCCAACGTGCACTAGCGGGAGAAAATGAGCAGTTCTTC. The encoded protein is CASSQRALAGENEQFF.

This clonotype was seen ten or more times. The CDR3 loop reads CSARDREEAYSNQPQHF. CDR3 in DNA: TGCAGTGCTAGGGACAGGGAGGAGGCCTATAGCAATCAGCCCCAGCATTTT. The chain uses TRBV20-1 and TRBJ1-5, with 8 nucleotides matching TRBD1. The germline CDR1 and CDR2 sequences are DFQATT and SNEGSKA (reference sequence). The length of the CDR3 is 17 residues. V shed 3 bases and J 0 bases; nucleotides not matched to a gene: 10.

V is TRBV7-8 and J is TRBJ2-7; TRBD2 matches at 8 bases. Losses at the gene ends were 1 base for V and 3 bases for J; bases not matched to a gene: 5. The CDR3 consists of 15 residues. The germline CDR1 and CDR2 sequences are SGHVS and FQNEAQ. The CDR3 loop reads CASSLGREGNYEQYF. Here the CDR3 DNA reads TGTGCCAGCAGCTTAGGACGGGAGGGGAACTACGAGCAGTACTTC.

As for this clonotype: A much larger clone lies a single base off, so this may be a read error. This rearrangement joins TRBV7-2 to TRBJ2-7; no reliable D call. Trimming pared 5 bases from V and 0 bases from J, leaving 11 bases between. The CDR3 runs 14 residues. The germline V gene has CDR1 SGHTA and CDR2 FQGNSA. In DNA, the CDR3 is TGTGCCAGCAGCCAAATGCTACTCTCCTACGAGCAGTACTTC. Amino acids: CASSQMLLSYEQYF.

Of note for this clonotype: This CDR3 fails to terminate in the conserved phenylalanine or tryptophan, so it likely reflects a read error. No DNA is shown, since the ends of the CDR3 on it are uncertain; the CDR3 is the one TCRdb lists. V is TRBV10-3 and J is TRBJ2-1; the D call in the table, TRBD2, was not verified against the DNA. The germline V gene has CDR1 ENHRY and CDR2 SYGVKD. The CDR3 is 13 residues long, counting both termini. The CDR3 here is CAVSEVAGEERFL.

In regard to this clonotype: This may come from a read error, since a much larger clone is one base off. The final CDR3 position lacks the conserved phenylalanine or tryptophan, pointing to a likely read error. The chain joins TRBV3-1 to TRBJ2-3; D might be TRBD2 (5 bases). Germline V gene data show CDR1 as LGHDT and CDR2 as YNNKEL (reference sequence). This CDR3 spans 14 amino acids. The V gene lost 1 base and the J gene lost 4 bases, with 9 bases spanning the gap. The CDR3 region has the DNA TGTGCCAGCAGCCAAGGGAGGAGCGCAGATACGCAGTATGTT. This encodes CASSQGRSADTQYV.

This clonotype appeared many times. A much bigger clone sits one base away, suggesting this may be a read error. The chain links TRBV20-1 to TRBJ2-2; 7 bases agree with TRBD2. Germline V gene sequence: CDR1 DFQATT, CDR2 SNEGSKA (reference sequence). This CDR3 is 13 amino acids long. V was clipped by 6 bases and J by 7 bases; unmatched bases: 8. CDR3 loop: CSAPGGGVGELFF. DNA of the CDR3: TGCAGTGCGCCCGGGGGAGGGGTCGGGGAGCTGTTTTTT.

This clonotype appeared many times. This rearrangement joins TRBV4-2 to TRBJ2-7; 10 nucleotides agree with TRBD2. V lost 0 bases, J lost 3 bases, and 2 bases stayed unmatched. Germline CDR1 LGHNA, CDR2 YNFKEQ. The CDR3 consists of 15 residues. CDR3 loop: CASSQETSGIYEQYF. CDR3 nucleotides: TGTGCCAGCAGCCAAGAAACTAGCGGGATCTACGAGCAGTACTTC.

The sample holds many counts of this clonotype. CDR3 in DNA: TGTGCCAGTAGCGTCCCTGAGTACACTGAAGCTTTCTTT. Protein sequence: CASSVPEYTEAFF. This chain uses TRBV19 with TRBJ1-1, with no clear D. The CDR3 length is 13 residues. The V gene lost 6 bases and the J gene lost 3 bases, with 11 bases spanning the gap. The germline V gene has CDR1 LNHDA and CDR2 SQIVND (reference sequence).

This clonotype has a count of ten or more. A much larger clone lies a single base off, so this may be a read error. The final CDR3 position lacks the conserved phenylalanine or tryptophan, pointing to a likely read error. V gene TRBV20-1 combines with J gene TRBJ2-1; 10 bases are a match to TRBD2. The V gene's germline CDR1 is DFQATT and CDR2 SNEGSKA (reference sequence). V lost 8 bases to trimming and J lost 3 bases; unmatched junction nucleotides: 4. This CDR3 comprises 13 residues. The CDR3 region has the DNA TGCAGTCTACTAGCGGGGCTCTACAATGAGCAGTTCCTC. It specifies CSLLAGLYNEQFL.

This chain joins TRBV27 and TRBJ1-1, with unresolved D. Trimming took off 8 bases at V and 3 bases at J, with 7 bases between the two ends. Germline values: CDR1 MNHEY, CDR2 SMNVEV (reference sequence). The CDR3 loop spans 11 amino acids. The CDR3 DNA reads TGTGCCAGCCGGACCGACACTGAAGCTTTCTTT. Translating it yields CASRTDTEAFF.